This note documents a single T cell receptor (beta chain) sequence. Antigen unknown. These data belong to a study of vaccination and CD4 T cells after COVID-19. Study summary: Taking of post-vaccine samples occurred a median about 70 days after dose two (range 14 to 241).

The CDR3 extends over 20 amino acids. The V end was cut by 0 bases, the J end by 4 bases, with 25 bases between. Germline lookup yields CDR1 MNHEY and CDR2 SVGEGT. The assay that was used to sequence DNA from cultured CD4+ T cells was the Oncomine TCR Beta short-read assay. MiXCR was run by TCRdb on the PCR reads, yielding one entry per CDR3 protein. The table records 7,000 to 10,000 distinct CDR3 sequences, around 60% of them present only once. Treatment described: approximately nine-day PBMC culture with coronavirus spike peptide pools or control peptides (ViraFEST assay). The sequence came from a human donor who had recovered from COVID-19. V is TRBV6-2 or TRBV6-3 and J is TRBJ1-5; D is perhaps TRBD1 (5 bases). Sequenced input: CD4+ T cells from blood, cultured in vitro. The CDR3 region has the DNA TGTGCCAGCAGTTACTCCCTCCAAAATTCAGGGACCGTTGATAATCAGCCCCAGCATTTT. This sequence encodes CASSYSLQNSGTVDNQPQHF.